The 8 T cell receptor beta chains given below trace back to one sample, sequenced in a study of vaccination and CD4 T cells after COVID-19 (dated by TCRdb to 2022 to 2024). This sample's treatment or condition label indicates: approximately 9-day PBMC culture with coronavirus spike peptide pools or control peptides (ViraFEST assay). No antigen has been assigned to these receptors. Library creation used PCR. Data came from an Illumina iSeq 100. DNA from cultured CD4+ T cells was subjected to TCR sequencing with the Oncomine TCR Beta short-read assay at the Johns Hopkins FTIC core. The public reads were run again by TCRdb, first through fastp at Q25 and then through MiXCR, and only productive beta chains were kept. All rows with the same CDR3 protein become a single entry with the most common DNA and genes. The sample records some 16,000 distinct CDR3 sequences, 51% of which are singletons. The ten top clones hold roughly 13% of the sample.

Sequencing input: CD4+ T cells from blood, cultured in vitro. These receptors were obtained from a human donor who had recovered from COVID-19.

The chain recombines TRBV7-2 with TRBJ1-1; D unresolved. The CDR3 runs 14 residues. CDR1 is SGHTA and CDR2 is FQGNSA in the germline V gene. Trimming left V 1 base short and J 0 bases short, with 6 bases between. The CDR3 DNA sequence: TGTGCCAGCAGCTTAGTTGCATTGAACACTGAAGCTTTCTTT. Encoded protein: CASSLVALNTEAFF.

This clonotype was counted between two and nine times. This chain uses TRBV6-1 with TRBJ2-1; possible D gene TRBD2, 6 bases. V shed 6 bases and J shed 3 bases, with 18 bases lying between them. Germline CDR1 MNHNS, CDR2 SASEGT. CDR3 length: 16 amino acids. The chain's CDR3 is CASSVSRGVDYNEQFF. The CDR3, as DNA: TGTGCCAGCAGCGTATCGCGGGGCGTAGACTACAATGAGCAGTTCTTC.

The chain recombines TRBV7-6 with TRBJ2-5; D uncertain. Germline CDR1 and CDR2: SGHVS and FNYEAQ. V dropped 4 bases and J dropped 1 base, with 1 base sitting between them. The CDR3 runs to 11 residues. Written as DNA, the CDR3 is TGTGCCAGCAGCTCCCAAGAGACCCAGTACTTC. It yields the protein CASSSQETQYF.

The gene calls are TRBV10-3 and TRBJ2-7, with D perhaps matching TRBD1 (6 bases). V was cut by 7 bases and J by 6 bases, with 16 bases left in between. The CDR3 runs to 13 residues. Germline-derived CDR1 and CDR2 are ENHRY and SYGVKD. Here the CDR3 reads CAITLTGQGEQYF. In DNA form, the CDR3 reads TGTGCCATCACTCTGACAGGTCAGGGCGAGCAGTACTTC.

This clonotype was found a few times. The CDR3 DNA sequence: TGTGCCATCAAACAGGAAAGGATGAACACTGAAGCTTTCTTT. It encodes CAIKQERMNTEAFF. The chain links TRBV10-3 to TRBJ1-1; perhaps TRBD1 as D (5 bases). Between the trimmed V and J ends, which lost 7 bases and 0 bases, there was a span of 12 bases. CDR1 is ENHRY and CDR2 is SYGVKD in the germline V gene. The CDR3 length is 14 residues.

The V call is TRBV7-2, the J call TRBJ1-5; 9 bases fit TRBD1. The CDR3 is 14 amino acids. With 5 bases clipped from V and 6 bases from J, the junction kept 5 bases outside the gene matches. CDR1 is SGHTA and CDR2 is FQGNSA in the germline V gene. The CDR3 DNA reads TGTGCCAGCAGCATACAGGGGGCCGGTCAGCCCCAGCATTTT. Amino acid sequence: CASSIQGAGQPQHF.

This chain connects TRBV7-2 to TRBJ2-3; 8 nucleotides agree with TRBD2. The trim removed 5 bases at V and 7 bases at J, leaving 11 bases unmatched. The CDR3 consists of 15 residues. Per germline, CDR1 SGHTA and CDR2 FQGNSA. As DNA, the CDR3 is TGTGCCAGCAGCCCCCAAGGCGGGGGGCAAAATACGCAGTATTTT. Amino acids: CASSPQGGGQNTQYF.

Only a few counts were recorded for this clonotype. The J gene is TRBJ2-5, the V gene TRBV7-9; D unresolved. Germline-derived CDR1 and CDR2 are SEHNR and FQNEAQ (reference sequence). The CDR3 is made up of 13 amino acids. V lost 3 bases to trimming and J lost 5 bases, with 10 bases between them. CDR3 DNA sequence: TGTGCCAGCAGCTTCGACCGTCTCGAGACCCAGTACTTC. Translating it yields CASSFDRLETQYF.